This T cell receptor beta chain derives from a study of blood T cell repertoires in COVID-19 (dated by TCRdb to 2018 to 2020). For the wider study: Collaborator samples came from the United States, Italy and Spain and covered acute and convalescent phases of COVID-19. The material from the prospective study consisted of cDNA or gDNA derived from T cells, B-cell-depleted T cells, or PBMCs. The dataset comprised deeply sampled blood TCRbeta repertoires from subjects exposed to, actively infected with, or recovered from COVID-19. The repertoires were released in a freely available public database meant as a resource for research on the immune response to SARS-CoV-2. The samples were drawn from the first 160 participants of the ongoing ImmuneRACE study and from under 1,500 subjects provided by 6 global collaborators. A de-identified subject ID, COVID-19 status, age in years and sex were almost always included in the sample metadata. Where available, HLA class I and class II types were obtained from metadata supplied by the sample provider rather than from assay-based typing. What the study reported, not specific to this receptor: The amount of clinical and demographic metadata varied by source and participant and was provided uncurated.

In Seattle, one collaborating source enrolled patients while the infection was active and tracked those patients longitudinally over the course of disease. The collaborating institutions used their own protocols to collect whole blood in K2EDTA tubes. For TCRbeta analysis, collaborator samples were shipped as frozen whole blood, as isolated PBMCs, or as DNA extracted from either sample type. For CDR1 and CDR2, the germline V gene (reference sequence) lists SGHKS and YYEKEE. V and J are truncated by 2 bases and 0 bases respectively, leaving an intervening sequence of 5 bases. The CDR3 sequence holds 14 residues, the cysteine and phenylalanine included. Of all the DNA, just the CDR3 is kept, 42 bases in frame from base 1. Notes on this clone: It has no known antigen specificity. Within one base of it there is no much larger clone, and no base qualities were kept.

TCRbeta CDR3 regions were amplified from genomic DNA using the immunoSEQ Assay, a bias-controlled multiplex PCR. For the original study's pipeline: The number of nucleated cells in each sample was estimated from the amplification of reference gene primers within the assay. Sequence reads were collapsed and filtered to measure the absolute abundance of every unique TCRbeta CDR3 rearrangement. For each sample, productive Simpson clonality was calculated as the square root of Simpson's diversity index over productive rearrangements. Here the immuneACCESS table is served through TCRdb, limited to in-frame sequences with V and J called. Missing clones are a known gap in these copies; in checked studies unresolved V genes cover under half, and the rest lacks a known reason. V and J calls and clone size are copied from that table; D and trimming were computed from the DNA. The table for this sample lists 150,000 to 200,000 clones; approximately 82% of them were counted only once. The ten most abundant clones make up 5.5% to 7.5% of the sample.

This receptor chain uses TRBV5-5 and TRBJ2-2, and possibly TRBD2, on 5 matching bases. The sample taken for sequencing was peripheral blood. The TCR comes from a woman aged 40 to 50 with COVID-19, enrolled during active disease. The nucleotide sequence is given as TGTGCCAGCAGCTTCGGGACGAACACCGGGGAGCTGTTTTTT. Translated, it gives CASSFGTNTGELFF.